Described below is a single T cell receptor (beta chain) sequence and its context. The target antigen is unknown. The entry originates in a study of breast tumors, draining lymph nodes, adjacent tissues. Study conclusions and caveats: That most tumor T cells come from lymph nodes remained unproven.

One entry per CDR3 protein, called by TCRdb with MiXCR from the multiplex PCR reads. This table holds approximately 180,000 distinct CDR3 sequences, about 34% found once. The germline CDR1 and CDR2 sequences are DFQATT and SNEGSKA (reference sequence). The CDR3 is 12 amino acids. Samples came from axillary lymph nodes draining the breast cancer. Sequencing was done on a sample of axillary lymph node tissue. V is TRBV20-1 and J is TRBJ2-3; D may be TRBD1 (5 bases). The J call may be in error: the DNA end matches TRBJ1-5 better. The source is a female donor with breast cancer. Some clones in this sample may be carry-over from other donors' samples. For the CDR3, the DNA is TGCAGTGCAAGACGGCTGACAGATACGCAGCATTTT. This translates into CSARRLTDTQHF.